This TCR beta chain was identified during a study of T cells after yellow fever vaccination. Study as a whole: SMART-Seq v4 Ultra Low Input prepared libraries from low-cell fractions.

The V gene's germline CDR1 is SGHRS and CDR2 YFSETQ. This CDR3 has 15 residues. Trimming pared 0 bases from V and 3 bases from J, leaving 9 bases between. TCRdb independently ran MiXCR on the 5' RACE reads; one entry per CDR3 protein. Among a few hundred thousand distinct CDR3 sequences listed, about a fifth were seen once. The chain has TRBV5-1 and TRBJ1-4; D remains ambiguous. Material: PBMCs, obtained 15 days after the yellow fever booster vaccination. This receptor was identified in a man aged 25-45 years who received the YFV17D yellow fever vaccine. The CDR3 loop reads CASSLALGANEKLFF. CDR3 nucleotide sequence: TGCGCCAGCAGCTTGGCCCTGGGAGCTAATGAAAAACTGTTTTTT.